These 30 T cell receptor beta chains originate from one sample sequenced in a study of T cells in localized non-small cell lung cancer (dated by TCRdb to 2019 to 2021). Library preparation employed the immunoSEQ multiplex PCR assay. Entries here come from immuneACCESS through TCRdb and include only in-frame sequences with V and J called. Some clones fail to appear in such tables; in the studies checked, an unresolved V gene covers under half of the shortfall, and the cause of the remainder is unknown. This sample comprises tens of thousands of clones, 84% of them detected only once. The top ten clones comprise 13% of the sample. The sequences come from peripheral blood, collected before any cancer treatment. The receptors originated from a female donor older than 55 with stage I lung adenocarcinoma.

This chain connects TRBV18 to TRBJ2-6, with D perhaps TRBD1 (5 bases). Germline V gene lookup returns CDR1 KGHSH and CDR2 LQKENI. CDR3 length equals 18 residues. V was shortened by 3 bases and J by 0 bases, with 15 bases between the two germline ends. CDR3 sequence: CASSPARTGNSGANVLTF. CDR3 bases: TGTGCCAGCTCACCGGCAAGAACAGGAAACTCTGGGGCCAACGTCCTGACTTTC.

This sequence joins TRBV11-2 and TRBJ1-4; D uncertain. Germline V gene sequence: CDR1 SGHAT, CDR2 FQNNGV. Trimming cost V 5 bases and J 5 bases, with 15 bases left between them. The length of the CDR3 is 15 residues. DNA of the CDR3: TGTGCCAGCAGCCCCCGAAGGTCCCTAAATGAAAAACTGTTTTTT. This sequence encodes CASSPRRSLNEKLFF.

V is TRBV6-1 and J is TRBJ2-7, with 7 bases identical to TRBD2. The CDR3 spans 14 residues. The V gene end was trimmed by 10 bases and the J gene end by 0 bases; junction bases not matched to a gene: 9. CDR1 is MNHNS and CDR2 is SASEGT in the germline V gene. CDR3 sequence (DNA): TGTGCCACCGTCCATGCGGGAGTCTCCTACGAGCAGTACTTC. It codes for CATVHAGVSYEQYF.

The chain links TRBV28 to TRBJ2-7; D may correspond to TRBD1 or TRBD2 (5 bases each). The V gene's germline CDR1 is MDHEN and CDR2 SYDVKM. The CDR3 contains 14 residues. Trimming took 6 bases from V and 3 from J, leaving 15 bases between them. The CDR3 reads CASRGGGYNYEQYF. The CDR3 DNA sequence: TGTGCCAGCAGGGGTGGGGGTTACAACTACGAGCAGTACTTC.

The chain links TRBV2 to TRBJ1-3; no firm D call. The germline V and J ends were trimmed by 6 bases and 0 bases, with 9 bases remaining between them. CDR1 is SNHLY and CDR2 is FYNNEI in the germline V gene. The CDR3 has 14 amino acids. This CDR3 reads CASSVTSSGNTIYF. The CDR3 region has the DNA TGTGCCAGCAGCGTTACAAGCTCTGGAAACACCATATATTTT. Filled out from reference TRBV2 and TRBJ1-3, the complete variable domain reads EPEVTQTPSHQVTQMGQEVILRCVPISNHLYFYWYRQILGQKVEFLVSFYNNEISEKSEIFDDQFSVERPDGSNFTLKIRSTKLEDSAMYFCASSVTSSGNTIYFGEGSWLTVV.

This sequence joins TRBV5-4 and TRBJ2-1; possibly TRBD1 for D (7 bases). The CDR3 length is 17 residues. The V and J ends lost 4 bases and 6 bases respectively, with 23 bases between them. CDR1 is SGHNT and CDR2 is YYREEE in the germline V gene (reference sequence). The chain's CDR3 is CASSTRGAAGWGNEQFF. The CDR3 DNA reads TGTGCCAGCAGCACCAGGGGGGCTGCGGGATGGGGCAATGAGCAGTTCTTC.

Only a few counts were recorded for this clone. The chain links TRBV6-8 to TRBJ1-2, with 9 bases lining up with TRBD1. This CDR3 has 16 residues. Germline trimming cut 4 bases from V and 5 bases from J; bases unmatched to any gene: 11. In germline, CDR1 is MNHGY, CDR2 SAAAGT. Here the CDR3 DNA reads TGTGCCAGCAGTTGCTTCAAGGACAGGGGATTTTATGGCTACACCTTC. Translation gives CASSCFKDRGFYGYTF.

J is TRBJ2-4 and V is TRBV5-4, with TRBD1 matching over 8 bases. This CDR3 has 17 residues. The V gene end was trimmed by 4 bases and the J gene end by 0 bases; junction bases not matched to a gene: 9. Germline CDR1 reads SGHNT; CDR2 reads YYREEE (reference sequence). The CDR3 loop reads CASSLDGTGLAKNIQYF. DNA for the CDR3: TGTGCCAGCAGCCTGGACGGGACAGGCCTAGCCAAAAACATTCAGTACTTC.

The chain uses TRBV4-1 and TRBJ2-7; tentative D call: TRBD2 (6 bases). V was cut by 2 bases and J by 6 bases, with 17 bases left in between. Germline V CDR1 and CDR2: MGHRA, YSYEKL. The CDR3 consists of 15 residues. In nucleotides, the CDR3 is TGCGCCAGCAGCCAACCCGACCAACCCGGGGGCGAGCAGTACTTC. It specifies CASSQPDQPGGEQYF.

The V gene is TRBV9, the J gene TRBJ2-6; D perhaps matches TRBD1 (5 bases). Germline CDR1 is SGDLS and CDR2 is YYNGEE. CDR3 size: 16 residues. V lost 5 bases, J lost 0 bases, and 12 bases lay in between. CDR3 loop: CASSSRAISGANVLTF. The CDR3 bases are TGTGCCAGCAGTTCCAGGGCGATCTCTGGGGCCAACGTCCTGACTTTC. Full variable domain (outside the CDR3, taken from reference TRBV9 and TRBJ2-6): DSGVTQTPKHLITATGQRVTLRCSPRSGDLSVYWYQQSLDQGLQFLIQYYNGEERAKGNILERFSAQQFPDLHSELNLSSLELGDSALYFCASSSRAISGANVLTFGAGSRLTVL.

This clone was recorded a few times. The CDR3 loop reads CARGGHEQYF. In DNA form, the CDR3 reads TGTGCAAGGGGAGGGCACGAGCAGTACTTC. V is TRBV12-2 and J is TRBJ2-7; the DNA was not used to check the table's D call, TRBD2. TRBV12-2 is a recognized pseudogene. This CDR3 has 10 residues.

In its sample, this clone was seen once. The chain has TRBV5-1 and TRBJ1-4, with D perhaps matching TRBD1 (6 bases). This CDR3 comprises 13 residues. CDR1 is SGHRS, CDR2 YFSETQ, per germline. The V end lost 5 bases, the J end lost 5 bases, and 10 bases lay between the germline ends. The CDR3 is CASRAGANEKLFF. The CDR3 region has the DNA TGCGCCAGCAGAGCGGGGGCCAATGAAAAACTGTTTTTT. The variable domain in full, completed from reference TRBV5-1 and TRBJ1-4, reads KAGVTQTPRYLIKTRGQQVTLSCSPISGHRSVSWYQQTPGQGLQFLFEYFSETQRNKGNFPGRFSGRQFSNSRSEMNVSTLELGDSALYLCASRAGANEKLFFGSGTQLSVL.

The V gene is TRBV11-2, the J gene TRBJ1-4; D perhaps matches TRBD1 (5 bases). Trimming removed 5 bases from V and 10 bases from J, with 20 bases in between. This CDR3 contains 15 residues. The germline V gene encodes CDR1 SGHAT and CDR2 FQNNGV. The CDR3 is CASSQGLPPTGKLFF. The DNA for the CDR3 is TGTGCCAGCAGCCAGGGACTTCCCCCGACTGGAAAACTGTTTTTT.

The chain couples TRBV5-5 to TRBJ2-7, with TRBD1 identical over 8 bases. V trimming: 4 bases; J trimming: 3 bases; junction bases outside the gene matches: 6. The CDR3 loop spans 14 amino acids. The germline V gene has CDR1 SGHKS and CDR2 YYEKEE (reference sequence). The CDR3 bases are TGTGCCAGCAGCCTAAGACAGGGGTTCTACGAGCAGTACTTC. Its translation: CASSLRQGFYEQYF.

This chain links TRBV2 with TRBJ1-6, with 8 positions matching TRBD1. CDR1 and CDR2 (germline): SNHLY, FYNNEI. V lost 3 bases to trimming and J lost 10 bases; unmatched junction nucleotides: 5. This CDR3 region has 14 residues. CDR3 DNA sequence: TGTGCCAGCAGTGACAGGGGGCGCAGCTCACCCCTCCACTTT. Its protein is CASSDRGRSSPLHF.

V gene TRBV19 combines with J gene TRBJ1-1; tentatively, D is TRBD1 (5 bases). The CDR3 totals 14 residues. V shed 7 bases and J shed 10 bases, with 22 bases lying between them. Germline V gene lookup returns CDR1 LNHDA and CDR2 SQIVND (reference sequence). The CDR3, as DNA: TGTGCCAGTATCGATAGGGGCAGGGAAAGTAGAGCTTTCTTT. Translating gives CASIDRGRESRAFF.

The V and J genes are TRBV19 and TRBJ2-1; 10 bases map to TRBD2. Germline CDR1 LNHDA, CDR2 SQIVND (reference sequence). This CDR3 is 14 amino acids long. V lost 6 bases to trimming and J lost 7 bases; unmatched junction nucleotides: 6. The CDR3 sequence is CASSLAGAINEQFF. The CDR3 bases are TGTGCCAGTAGCCTAGCGGGGGCCATTAATGAGCAGTTCTTC.

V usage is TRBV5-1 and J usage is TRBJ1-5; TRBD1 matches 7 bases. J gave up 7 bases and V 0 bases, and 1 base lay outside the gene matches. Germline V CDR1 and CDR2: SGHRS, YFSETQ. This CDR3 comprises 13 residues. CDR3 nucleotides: TGCGCCAGCAGCTTGGAGGGGGCACAGCCCCAGCATTTT. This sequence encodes CASSLEGAQPQHF.

The CDR3 DNA reads TGTGCCAGCAGTGAGGCAGCCTATGGCTACACCTTC. This gives the protein CASSEAAYGYTF. The chain uses TRBV6-1 and TRBJ1-2, with unresolved D. V was clipped by 3 bases and J by 4 bases, with 6 bases between them. Germline V gives CDR1 MNHNS, CDR2 SASEGT. This CDR3 region has 12 residues.

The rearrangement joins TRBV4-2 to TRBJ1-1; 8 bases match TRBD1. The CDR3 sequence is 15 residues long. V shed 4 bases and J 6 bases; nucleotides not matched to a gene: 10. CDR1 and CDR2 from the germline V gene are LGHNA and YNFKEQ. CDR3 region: CASSRPGGPSPEAFF. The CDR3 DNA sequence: TGTGCCAGCAGCCGACCAGGGGGCCCGTCCCCTGAAGCTTTCTTT.

In DNA form, the CDR3 reads TGTGCCAGCAGTGAGGATAGCGGGGGGATATATTTT. It codes for CASSEDSGGIYF. V usage is TRBV2 and J usage is TRBJ2-3; TRBD2 matches at 10 bases. V gave up 3 bases and J gave up 15 bases; unmatched junction bases: 6. Per the germline V gene, CDR1 is SNHLY and CDR2 is FYNNEI. The CDR3 sequence is 12 residues long.

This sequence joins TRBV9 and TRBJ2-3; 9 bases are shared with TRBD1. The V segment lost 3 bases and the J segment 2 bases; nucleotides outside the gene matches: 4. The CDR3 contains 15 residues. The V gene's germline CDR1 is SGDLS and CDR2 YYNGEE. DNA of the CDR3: TGTGCCAGCAGCGATGGACAGGGGACCACAGATACGCAGTATTTT. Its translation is CASSDGQGTTDTQYF.

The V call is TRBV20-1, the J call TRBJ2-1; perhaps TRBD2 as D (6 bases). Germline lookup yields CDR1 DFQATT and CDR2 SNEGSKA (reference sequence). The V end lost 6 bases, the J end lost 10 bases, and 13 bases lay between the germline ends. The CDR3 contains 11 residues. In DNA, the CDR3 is TGCAGTGCGAGGCGGGACCTCGAGCAGTTCTTC. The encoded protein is CSARRDLEQFF.

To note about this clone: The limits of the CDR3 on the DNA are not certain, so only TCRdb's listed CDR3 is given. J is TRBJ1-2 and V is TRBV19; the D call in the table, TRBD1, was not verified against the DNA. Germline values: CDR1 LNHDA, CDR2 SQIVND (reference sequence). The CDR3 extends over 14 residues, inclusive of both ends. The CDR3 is CASTSGQGLKGYTF.

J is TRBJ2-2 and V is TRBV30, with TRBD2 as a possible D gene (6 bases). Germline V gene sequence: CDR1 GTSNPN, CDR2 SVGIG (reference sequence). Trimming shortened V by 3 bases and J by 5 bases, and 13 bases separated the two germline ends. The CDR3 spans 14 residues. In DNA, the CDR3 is TGTGCCTGGAGAAAGAGCGGGTCTACCGGGGAGCTGTTTTTT. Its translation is CAWRKSGSTGELFF.

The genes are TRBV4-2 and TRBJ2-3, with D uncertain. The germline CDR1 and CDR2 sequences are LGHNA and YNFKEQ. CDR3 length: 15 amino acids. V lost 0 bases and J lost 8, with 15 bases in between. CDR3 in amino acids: CASSQDQTILPTQYF. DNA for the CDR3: TGTGCCAGCAGCCAAGATCAGACGATTTTACCTACGCAGTATTTT.

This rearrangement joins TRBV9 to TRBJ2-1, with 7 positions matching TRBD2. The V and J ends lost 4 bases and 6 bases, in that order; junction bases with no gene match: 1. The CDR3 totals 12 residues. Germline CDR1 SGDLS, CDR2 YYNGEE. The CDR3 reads CASSRGSNEQFF. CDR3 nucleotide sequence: TGTGCCAGCAGCCGCGGGAGCAATGAGCAGTTCTTC.

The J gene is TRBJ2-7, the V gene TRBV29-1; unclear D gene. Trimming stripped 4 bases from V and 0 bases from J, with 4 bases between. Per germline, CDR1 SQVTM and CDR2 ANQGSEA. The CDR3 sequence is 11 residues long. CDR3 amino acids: CSVGVSYEQYF. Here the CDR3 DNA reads TGCAGCGTTGGAGTCTCCTACGAGCAGTACTTC.

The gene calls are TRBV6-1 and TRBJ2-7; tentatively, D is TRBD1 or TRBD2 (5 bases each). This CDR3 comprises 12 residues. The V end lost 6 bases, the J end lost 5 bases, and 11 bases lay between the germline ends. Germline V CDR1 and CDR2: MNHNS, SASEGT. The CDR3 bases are TGTGCCAGCAGCACCGGGGCCCACGAGCAGTACTTC. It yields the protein CASSTGAHEQYF.

The CDR3 nucleotides read TGTGCCAGCAGCTCCCATAGTGGGGGGCGGGAATGGGAGCAGTACTTC. Amino acid sequence: CASSSHSGGREWEQYF. This sequence joins TRBV9 and TRBJ2-7; D is perhaps TRBD1 or TRBD2 (6 bases each). With 4 bases removed from V and 7 bases from J, the gap between germline ends came to 24 bases. Germline V CDR1 and CDR2: SGDLS, YYNGEE. CDR3 length: 16 residues.